This T cell receptor beta chain came from a study of cytomegalovirus exposure and HLA in healthy donors. General observations from the study: The authors enumerated 150 to 200 TCR beta chains as linked to cytomegalovirus. Data from an earlier analysis indicated that most TCR beta V segments were productive either about 87% or about 30% of the time.

In the PCR, 60 Vbeta and 13 Jbeta primers were used. The repertoire was sequenced with immunoSEQ multiplex PCR; TCRdb's copy has only in-frame clones and lacks some. The profile shows fewer than 120,000 clones, less than 85% of them singletons. About this clone: Its antigen is not identified.

The donors were healthy bone marrow donors. There are 16 residues in the CDR3. Trimming took 4 bases from V and 7 from J; bases not matched to a gene: 15. Germline V gene lookup returns CDR1 PRHDT and CDR2 FYEKMQ (reference sequence). The chain joins TRBV13 to TRBJ2-7; TRBD1 aligns across 8 bases. This receptor was obtained from a man aged 25 to 40 in good health and CMV-seropositive. Sequencing was carried out using PBMCs. The CDR3 nucleotides read TGTGCCAGCAGCTCAGAGACCCGGGACAGGACGGTAGAGCAGTACTTC. Translated, it gives CASSSETRDRTVEQYF.